This TCR beta chain was identified during a study of radiotherapy plus CTLA-4 blockade in lung cancer. At the level of the study: Roughly 17% of enrolled patients responded objectively, and 31% had disease control.

Assay used: immunoSEQ multiplex PCR; TCRdb lists only in-frame clones, some missing. The sample consists of roughly 50,000 clones, 75% to 90% of them appearing once. The ends lost 2 bases at V and 3 bases at J; junction bases unmatched: 10. The CDR3 has 16 amino acids. The V gene's germline CDR1 is MNHEY and CDR2 SMNVEV (reference sequence). CTLA-4 blockade using ipilimumab, together with focal radiation, was received by patients with chemo-refractory metastatic non-small-cell lung cancer. As for this clone: Its antigen is as yet unknown.

Points from the study as a whole: Some TCR clones had been derived from tumors. These clones expanded in peripheral blood after radiotherapy plus ipilimumab. The best predictor of response was reported to be early blood T cell clone dynamics, with interferon-beta.

This rearrangement joins TRBV27 to TRBJ2-7, with 7 bases matching TRBD2. The origin of this receptor is a human donor with non-small cell lung cancer who had stable disease on radiotherapy plus ipilimumab. The material was peripheral blood, obtained from a patient treated with radiotherapy plus ipilimumab. The CDR3 DNA follows: TGTGCCAGCAGTTTAGGGGGAGGGCGAAAAATCTACGAGCAGTACTTC. Its translation is CASSLGGGRKIYEQYF.